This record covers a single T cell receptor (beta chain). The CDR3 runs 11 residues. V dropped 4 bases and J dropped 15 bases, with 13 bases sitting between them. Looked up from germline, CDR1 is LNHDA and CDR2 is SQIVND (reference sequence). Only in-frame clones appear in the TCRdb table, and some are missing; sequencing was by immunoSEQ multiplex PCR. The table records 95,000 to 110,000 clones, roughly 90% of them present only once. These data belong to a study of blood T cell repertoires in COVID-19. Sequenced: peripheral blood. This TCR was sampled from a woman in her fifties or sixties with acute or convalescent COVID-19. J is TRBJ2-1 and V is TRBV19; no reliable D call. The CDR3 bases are TGTGCCAGTAGTACCCCTCGCCGGTTGTTCTTC. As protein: CASSTPRRLFF.